This T cell receptor (beta chain) was profiled in a study of regulatory T cells in long-lasting Graves disease. Described time point: persistent/refractory GD, antithyroid drugs over 5 years with positive TRAb. The TCR library used RNA extracted from PBMCs. Patients came through an endocrinology department, and that department was in Xi'an, China. The CDR3 extends over 12 amino acids. Germline V gene sequence: CDR1 MDHEN, CDR2 SYDVKM. Trimming stripped 4 bases from V and 8 bases from J, with 11 bases between. Study findings and constraints: Patients whose Graves' disease persisted exhibited lower TCR diversity than those newly diagnosed.

Building the TCR beta libraries relied on iRepertoire HTBI primers, and CDR3 regions underwent Arm-PCR. TCRdb reprocessed the multiplex PCR reads with MiXCR, giving one entry per CDR3 protein. The table shows more than 650,000 distinct CDR3 sequences, with about 32% occurring only once. Concerning this clonotype: Antigen unknown.

V usage is TRBV28 and J usage is TRBJ1-2; tentative D call: TRBD1 (5 bases). This clonotype was obtained from a female donor with Graves disease. Sequencing used peripheral blood mononuclear cells (PBMCs), obtained when the disease was refractory, from a patient treated with antithyroid drugs. The CDR3 here is CASSWRRVGYTF. In nucleotides, the CDR3 is TGTGCCAGCAGTTGGCGCAGGGTCGGCTACACCTTC.